This TCR beta chain was obtained from a study of radiotherapy plus CTLA-4 blockade in lung cancer. Study overall: Objective responses occurred in around 18% of patients; around 30% had disease control.

Germline V gene data show CDR1 as ENHRY and CDR2 as SYGVKD. J was trimmed by 6 bases and V by 0 bases; bases with no gene match: 11. The CDR3 consists of 17 residues. Study-level results: Expansion of tumor-derived TCR clones was observed in blood after radiotherapy plus ipilimumab.

To note about this clone: The antigen remains undetermined.

Repertoires were generated with immunoSEQ multiplex PCR, while TCRdb's copy carries only in-frame clones and drops some. The repertoire includes tens of thousands of clones, approximately 85% of them detected once, and around a quarter sits in the top ten. The rearrangement joins TRBV10-3 to TRBJ1-5; 7 positions agree with TRBD1. This receptor was taken from a human donor with non-small cell lung cancer whose response to radiotherapy plus ipilimumab could not be evaluated. The sample consisted of peripheral blood, taken from a patient treated with radiotherapy plus ipilimumab. The CDR3: CAISESRGQGLSQPQHF. CDR3 bases: TGTGCCATCAGTGAGTCAAGGGGGCAGGGGTTATCTCAGCCCCAGCATTTT.